Given below is one TCR beta chain in context. The data stem from a study of T cell changes during pregnancy in multiple sclerosis. Data came from immunoSEQ multiplex PCR; TCRdb stores just in-frame clones and leaves some out. The sample carries under 95,000 clones, 75% to 95% recorded once. This CDR3 has 13 residues. Looked up from germline, CDR1 is LNHDA and CDR2 is SQIVND (reference sequence). V lost 4 bases to trimming and J lost 5 bases, with 9 bases between them. This TCR was recovered from a female donor with multiple sclerosis, enrolled in a pregnancy study. Sequences were derived from CD4+ T cells from peripheral blood mononuclear cells, sampled before pregnancy. V gene TRBV19 combines with J gene TRBJ2-1; perhaps TRBD2 as D (6 bases). In DNA, the CDR3 is TGTGCCAGTAGTAGGGACTGGAACAATGAGCAGTTCTTC. It yields the protein CASSRDWNNEQFF.